These 2 T cell receptor beta chains were sequenced from one sample in a study of control samples from healthy donors and cancer patients. Sequenced by immunoSEQ multiplex PCR; TCRdb stores in-frame clones only, minus some. Of about 69,000 clones listed, roughly 80% were seen once; the top ten hold around 2.8%. The sequencing input was PBMCs. Receptors originate from a woman aged 45-65 years with lung cancer.

The chain links TRBV12-3 or TRBV12-4 to TRBJ1-4; possible D gene TRBD1, 6 bases. Trimming took off 3 bases at V and 8 bases at J, with 7 bases between the two ends. This CDR3 has 12 amino acids. CDR3 bases: TGTGCCAGCAGTTTCCAGGGGGAAAAACTGTTTTTT. This gives the protein CASSFQGEKLFF.

V is TRBV2 and J is TRBJ2-1; D ambiguous. V was pared by 0 bases and J by 15 bases, with 9 bases between. Germline V CDR1 and CDR2: SNHLY, FYNNEI. There are 11 residues in the CDR3. CDR3 sequence reads: CASSEALRRFF. DNA for the CDR3: TGTGCCAGCAGTGAAGCGCTTCGAAGGTTCTTC.